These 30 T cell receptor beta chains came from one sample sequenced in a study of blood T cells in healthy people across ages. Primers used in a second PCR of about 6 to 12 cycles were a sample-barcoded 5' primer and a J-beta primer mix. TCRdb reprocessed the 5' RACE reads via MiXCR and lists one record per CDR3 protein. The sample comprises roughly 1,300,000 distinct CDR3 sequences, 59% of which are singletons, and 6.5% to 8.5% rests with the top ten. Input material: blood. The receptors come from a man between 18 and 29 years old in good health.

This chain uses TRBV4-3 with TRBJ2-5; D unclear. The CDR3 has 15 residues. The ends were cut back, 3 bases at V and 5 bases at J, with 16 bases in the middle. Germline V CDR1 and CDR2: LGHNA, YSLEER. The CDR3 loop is CASSQVVWGFETQYF. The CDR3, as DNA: TGCGCCAGCAGCCAGGTAGTTTGGGGATTCGAGACCCAGTACTTC.

CDR3 nucleotides: TGTGCCAGCAGCAAAGGACTAGCCAAAAACATTCAGTACTTC. Encoded protein: CASSKGLAKNIQYF. V usage is TRBV9 and J usage is TRBJ2-4, with D perhaps matching TRBD2 (5 bases). Trimming pared 4 bases from V and 0 bases from J, leaving 8 bases between. CDR3 size: 14 residues. Germline V gives CDR1 SGDLS, CDR2 YYNGEE.

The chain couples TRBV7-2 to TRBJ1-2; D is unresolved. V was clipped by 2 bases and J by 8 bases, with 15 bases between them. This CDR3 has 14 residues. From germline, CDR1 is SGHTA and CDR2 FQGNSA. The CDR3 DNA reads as TGTGCCAGCAGCTTATATGGTGGCGGGGAAGGCTACACCTTC. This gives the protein CASSLYGGGEGYTF.

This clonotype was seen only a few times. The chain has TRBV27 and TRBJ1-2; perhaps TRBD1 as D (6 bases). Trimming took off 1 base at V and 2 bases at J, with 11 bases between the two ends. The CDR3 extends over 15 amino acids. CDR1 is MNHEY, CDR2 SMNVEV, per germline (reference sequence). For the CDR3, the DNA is TGTGCCAGCAGTTTATTTGGGGGGCGGAACTATGGCTACACCTTC. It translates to CASSLFGGRNYGYTF.

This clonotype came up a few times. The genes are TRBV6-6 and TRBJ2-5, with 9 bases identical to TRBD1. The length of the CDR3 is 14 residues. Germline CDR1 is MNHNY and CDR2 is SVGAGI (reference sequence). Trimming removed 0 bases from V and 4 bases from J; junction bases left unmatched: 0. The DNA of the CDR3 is TGTGCCAGCAGTTACTCGGACAGGGGAGAGACCCAGTACTTC. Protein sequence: CASSYSDRGETQYF.

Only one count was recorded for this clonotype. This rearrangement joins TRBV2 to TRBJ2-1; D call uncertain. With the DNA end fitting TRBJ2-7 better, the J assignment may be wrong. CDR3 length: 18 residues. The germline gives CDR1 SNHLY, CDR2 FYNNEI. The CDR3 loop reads CASSERTGETESLYEQYF. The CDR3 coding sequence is TGTGCCAGCAGTGAACGTACCGGAGAAACAGAATCTCTCTACGAGCAGTACTTC.

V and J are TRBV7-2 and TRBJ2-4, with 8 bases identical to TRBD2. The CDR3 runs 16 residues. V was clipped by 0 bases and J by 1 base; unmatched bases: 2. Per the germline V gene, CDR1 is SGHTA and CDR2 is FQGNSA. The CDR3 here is CASSLAAGGAKNIQYF. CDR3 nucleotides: TGTGCCAGCAGCTTAGCGGCGGGAGGTGCCAAAAACATTCAGTACTTC.

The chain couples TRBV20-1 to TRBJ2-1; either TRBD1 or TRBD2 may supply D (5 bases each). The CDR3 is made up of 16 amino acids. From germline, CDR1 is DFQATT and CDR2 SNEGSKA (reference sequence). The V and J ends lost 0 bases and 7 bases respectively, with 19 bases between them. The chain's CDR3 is CSARDYTGTTPNEQFF. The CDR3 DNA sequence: TGCAGTGCTAGAGATTATACCGGGACCACGCCGAATGAGCAGTTCTTC.

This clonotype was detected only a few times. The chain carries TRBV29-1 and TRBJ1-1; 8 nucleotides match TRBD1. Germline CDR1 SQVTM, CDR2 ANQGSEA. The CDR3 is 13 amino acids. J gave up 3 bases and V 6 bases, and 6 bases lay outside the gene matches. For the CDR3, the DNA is TGCAGCGTGCAGACAGGGGCGGACACTGAAGCTTTCTTT. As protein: CSVQTGADTEAFF.

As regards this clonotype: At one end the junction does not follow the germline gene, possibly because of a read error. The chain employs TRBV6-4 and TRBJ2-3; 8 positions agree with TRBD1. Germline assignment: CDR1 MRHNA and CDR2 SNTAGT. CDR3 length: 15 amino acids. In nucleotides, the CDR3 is TGTGCCAGCGGTGACGAGGCAGGGGGCGCCGATACGCAGTATTTT. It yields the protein CASGDEAGGADTQYF.

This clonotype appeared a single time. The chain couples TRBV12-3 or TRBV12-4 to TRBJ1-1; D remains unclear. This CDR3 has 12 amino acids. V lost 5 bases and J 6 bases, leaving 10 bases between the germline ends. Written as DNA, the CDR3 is TGTGCCAGCAGTCTAGACTTTTCTGAAGCTTTCTTT. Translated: CASSLDFSEAFF.

The CDR3 reads CASSEGLDFNEQFF. The CDR3 DNA reads as TGTGCCAGCTCAGAGGGACTAGACTTCAATGAGCAGTTCTTC. V and J are TRBV18 and TRBJ2-1; TRBD2 matches at 8 bases. The junction had 6 bases not matched to a gene; V was cut back by 5 bases and J by 6 bases. Per germline, CDR1 KGHSH and CDR2 LQKENI. The CDR3 consists of 14 residues.

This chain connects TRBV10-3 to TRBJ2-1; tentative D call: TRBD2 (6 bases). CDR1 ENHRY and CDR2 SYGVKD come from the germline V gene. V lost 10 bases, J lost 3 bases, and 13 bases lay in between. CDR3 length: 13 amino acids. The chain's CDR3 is CATAGGNYNEQFF. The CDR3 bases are TGTGCCACCGCCGGGGGAAACTACAATGAGCAGTTCTTC.

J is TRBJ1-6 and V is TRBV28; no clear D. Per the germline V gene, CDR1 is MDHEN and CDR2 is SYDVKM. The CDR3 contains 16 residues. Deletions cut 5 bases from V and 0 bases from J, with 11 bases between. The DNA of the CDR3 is TGTGCCAGCAGTAGGGCGACAAACTCCTATAATTCACCCCTCCACTTT. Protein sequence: CASSRATNSYNSPLHF.

In DNA form, the CDR3 reads TGTGCCAGCAGTACCCCGGACAGGGTTATCACTGAAGCTTTCTTT. Its translation is CASSTPDRVITEAFF. The chain links TRBV6-5 to TRBJ1-1; the match to TRBD1 covers 8 bases. This CDR3 comprises 15 residues. Germline assignment: CDR1 MNHEY and CDR2 SVGAGI. V lost 5 bases, J lost 4 bases, and 9 bases stayed unmatched.

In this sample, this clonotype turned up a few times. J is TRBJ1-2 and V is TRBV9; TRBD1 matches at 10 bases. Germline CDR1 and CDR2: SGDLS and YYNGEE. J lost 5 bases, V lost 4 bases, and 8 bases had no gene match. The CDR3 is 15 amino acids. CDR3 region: CASSRGQGEGYGYTF. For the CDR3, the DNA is TGTGCCAGCAGCCGAGGACAGGGGGAGGGATATGGCTACACCTTC.

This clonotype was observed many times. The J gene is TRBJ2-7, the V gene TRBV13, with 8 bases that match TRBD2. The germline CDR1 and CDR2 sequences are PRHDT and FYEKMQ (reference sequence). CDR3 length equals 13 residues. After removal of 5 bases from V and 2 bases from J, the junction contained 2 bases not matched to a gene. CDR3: CASSPAGAYEQYF. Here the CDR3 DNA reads TGTGCCAGCAGCCCAGCGGGAGCCTACGAGCAGTACTTC. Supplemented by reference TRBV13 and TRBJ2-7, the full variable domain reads AAGVIQSPRHLIKEKRETATLKCYPIPRHDTVYWYQQGPGQDPQFLISFYEKMQSDKGSIPDRFSAQQFSDYHSELNMSSLELGDSALYFCASSPAGAYEQYFGPGTRLTVT.

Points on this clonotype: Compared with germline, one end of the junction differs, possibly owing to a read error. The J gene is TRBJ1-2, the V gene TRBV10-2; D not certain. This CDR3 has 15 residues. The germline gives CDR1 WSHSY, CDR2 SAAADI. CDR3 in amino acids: CASSPPAAAIYSYTF. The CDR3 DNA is TGCGCCAGCAGTCCCCCCGCAGCAGCAATCTATAGCTACACCTTC.

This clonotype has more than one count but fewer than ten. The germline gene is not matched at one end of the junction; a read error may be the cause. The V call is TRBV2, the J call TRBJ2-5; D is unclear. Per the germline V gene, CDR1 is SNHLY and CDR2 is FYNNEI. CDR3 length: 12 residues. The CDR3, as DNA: TGTGCTAGCAGTGAGGCTCTCTGGCAGCAGTACTTC. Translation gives CASSEALWQQYF.

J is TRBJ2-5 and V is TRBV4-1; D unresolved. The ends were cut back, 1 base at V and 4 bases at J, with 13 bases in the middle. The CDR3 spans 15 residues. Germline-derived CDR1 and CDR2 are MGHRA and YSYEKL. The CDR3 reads CASSQGVGRRETQYF. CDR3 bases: TGCGCCAGCAGCCAAGGAGTCGGCCGACGAGAGACCCAGTACTTC.

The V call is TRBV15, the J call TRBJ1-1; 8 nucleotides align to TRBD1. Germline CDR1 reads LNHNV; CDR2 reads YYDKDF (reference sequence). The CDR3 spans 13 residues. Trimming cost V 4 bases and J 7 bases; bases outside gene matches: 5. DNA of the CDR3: TGTGCCACCAGCATGGACAGGGTTGGTGAAGCTTTCTTT. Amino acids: CATSMDRVGEAFF.

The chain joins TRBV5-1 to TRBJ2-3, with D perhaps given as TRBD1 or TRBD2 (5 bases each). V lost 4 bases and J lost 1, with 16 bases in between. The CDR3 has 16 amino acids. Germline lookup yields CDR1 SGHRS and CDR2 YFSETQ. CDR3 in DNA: TGCGCCAGCAGCGGGACGCTTACCTCGGGCACAGATACGCAGTATTTT. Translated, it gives CASSGTLTSGTDTQYF. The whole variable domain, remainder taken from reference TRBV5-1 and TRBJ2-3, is KAGVTQTPRYLIKTRGQQVTLSCSPISGHRSVSWYQQTPGQGLQFLFEYFSETQRNKGNFPGRFSGRQFSNSRSEMNVSTLELGDSALYLCASSGTLTSGTDTQYFGPGTRLTVL.

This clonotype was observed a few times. The CDR3 protein is CASSSTKGVSYEQYF. The CDR3 coding sequence is TGTGCCAGCAGCTCAACCAAGGGGGTATCCTACGAGCAGTACTTC. This sequence joins TRBV7-2 and TRBJ2-7; perhaps TRBD1 as D (6 bases). Germline CDR1 reads SGHTA; CDR2 reads FQGNSA. The CDR3 length is 15 residues. V lost 4 bases and J lost 1, with 14 bases in between.

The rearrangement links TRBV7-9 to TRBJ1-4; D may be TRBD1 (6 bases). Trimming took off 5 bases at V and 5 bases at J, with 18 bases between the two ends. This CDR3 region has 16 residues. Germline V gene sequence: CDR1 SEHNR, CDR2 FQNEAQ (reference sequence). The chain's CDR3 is CASSPPGGQTNEKLFF. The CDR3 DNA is TGTGCCAGCAGCCCACCCGGCGGACAGACGAATGAAAAACTGTTTTTT.

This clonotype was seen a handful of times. CDR3 nucleotide sequence: TGTGCCAGCAGTGAAATCCCGGGATACCTCAATGAGCAGTTCTTC. Amino acids: CASSEIPGYLNEQFF. The chain has TRBV6-1 and TRBJ2-1; possible D gene TRBD2, 5 bases. The CDR3 is 15 residues long. The V and J ends lost 2 bases and 6 bases respectively, with 14 bases between them. Germline V lookup: CDR1 MNHNS, CDR2 SASEGT.

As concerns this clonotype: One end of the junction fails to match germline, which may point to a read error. CDR3 in amino acids: CASSSHLSYEQYF. In nucleotides, the CDR3 is TGTGCTAGCAGCTCCCATCTTTCCTACGAGCAGTACTTC. The gene calls are TRBV7-7 and TRBJ2-7, with no clear D. The CDR3 length is 13 residues. The germline gives CDR1 SSHAT, CDR2 FNYEAQ (reference sequence).

The CDR3 protein is CASSLSTVSYEQYF. The CDR3 coding sequence is TGTGCCAGCAGTTTATCCACAGTCTCCTACGAGCAGTACTTC. The chain is built from TRBV27 and TRBJ2-7; D is unclear. V lost 0 bases and J 0 bases, leaving 6 bases between the germline ends. The CDR3 spans 14 residues. Germline loops: CDR1 MNHEY, CDR2 SMNVEV (reference sequence).

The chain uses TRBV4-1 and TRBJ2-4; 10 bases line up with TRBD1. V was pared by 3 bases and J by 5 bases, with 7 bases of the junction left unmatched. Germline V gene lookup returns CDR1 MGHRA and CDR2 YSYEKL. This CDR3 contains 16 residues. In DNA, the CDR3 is TGCGCCAGCAGCCAGGCCGGGACAGGGGACCAAAACATTCAGTACTTC. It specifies CASSQAGTGDQNIQYF.

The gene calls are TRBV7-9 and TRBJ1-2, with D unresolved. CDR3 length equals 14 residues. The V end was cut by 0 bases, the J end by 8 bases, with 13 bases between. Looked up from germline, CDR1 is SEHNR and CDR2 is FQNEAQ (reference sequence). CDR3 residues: CASSLAKGGGGYTF. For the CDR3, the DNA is TGTGCCAGCAGCTTAGCGAAGGGAGGTGGAGGCTACACCTTC.

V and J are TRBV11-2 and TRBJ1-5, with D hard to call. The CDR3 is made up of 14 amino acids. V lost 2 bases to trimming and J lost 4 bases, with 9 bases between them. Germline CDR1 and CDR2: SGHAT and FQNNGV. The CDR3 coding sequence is TGTGCCAGCAGCTTAACGGACCGAAATCAGCCCCAGCATTTT. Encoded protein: CASSLTDRNQPQHF.